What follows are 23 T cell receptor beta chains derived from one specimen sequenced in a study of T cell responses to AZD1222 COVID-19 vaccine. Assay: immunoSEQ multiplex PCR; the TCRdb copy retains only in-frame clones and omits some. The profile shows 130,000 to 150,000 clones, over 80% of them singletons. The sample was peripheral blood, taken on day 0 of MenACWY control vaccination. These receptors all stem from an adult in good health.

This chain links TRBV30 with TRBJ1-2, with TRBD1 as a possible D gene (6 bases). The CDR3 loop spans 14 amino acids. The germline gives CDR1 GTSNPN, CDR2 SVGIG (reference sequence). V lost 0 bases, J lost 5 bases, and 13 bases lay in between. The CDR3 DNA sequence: TGTGCCTGGAGTGTAGTGGGGGCGATTTATGGCTACACCTTC. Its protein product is CAWSVVGAIYGYTF. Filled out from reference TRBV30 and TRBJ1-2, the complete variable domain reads SQTIHQWPATLVQPVGSPLSLECTVEGTSNPNLYWYRQAAGRGLQLLFYSVGIGQISSEVPQNLSASRPQDRQFILSSKKLLLSDSGFYLCAWSVVGAIYGYTFGSGTRLTVV.

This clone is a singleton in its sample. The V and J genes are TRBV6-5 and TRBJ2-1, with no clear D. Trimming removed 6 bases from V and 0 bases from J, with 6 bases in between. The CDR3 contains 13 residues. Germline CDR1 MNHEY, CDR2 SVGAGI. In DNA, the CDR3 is TGTGCCAGCAGGGGCTCCTCCTACAATGAGCAGTTCTTC. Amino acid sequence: CASRGSSYNEQFF.

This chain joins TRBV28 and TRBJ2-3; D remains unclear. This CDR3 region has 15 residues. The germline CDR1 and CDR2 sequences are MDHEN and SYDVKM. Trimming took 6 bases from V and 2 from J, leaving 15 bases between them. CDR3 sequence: CASSPGPSLTDTQYF. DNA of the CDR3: TGTGCCAGCAGCCCCGGGCCCTCCCTCACAGATACGCAGTATTTT.

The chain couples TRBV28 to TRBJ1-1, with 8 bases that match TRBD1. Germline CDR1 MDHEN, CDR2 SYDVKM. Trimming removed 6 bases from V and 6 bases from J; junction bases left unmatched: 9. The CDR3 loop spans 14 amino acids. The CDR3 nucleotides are TGTGCCAGCAGAAACGGACAGGGCGCGGCTGAAGCTTTCTTT. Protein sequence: CASRNGQGAAEAFF.

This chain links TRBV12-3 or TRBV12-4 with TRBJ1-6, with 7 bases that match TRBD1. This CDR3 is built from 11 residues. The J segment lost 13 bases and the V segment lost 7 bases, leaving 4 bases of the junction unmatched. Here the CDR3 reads CASTRGFPLHF. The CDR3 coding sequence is TGTGCCAGCACCAGGGGGTTTCCCCTCCACTTT.

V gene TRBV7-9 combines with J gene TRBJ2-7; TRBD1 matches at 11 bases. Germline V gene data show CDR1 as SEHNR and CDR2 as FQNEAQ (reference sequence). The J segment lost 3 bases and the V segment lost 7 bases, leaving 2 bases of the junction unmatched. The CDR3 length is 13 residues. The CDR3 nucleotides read TGTGCCAGCAAGGGACAGGGGGTCTACGAGCAGTACTTC. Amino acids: CASKGQGVYEQYF.

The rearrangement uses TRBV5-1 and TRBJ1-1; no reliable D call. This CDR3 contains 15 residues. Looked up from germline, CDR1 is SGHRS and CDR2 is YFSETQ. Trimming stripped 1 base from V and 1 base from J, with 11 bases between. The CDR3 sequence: CASSLTGSGNTEAFF. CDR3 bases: TGCGCCAGCAGCTTGACGGGAAGCGGGAACACTGAAGCTTTCTTT.

The CDR3 region is CASSSPRQGAWTEAFF. The DNA for the CDR3 is TGTGCCAGCAGCTCCCCTCGACAGGGGGCGTGGACTGAAGCTTTCTTT. V gene TRBV11-1 combines with J gene TRBJ1-1; 10 nucleotides match TRBD1. CDR1 is SGHAT, CDR2 FQDESV, per germline (reference sequence). V lost 4 bases, J lost 5 bases, and 10 bases stayed unmatched. This CDR3 has 16 amino acids.

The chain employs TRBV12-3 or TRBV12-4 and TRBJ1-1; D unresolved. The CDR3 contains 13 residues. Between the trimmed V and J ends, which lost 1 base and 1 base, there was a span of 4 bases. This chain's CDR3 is CASSLVSNTEAFF. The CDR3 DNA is TGTGCCAGCAGTTTAGTGTCGAACACTGAAGCTTTCTTT.

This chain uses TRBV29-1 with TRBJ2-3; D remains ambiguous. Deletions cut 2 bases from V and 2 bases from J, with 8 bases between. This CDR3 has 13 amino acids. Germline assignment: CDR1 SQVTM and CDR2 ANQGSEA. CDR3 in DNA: TGCAGCGTTGAACCGGCTTCCACAGATACGCAGTATTTT. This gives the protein CSVEPASTDTQYF.

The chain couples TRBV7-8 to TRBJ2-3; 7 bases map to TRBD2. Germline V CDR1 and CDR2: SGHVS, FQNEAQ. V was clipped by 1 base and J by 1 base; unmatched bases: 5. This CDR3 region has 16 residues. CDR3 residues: CASSLDRLAGTDTQYF. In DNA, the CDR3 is TGTGCCAGCAGCTTAGATCGCCTAGCGGGCACAGATACGCAGTATTTT.

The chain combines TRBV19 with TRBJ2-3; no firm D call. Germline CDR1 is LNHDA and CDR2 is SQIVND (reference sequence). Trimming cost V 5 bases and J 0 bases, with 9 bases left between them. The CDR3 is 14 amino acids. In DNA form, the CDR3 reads TGTGCCAGTAGTGCGACCACTAGCACAGATACGCAGTATTTT. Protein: CASSATTSTDTQYF.

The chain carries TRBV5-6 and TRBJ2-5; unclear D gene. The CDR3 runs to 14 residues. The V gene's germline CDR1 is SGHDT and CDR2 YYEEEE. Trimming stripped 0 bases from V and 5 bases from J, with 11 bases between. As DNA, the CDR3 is TGTGCCAGCAGCTTGGGTGGTAGTGGCGAGACCCAGTACTTC. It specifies CASSLGGSGETQYF.

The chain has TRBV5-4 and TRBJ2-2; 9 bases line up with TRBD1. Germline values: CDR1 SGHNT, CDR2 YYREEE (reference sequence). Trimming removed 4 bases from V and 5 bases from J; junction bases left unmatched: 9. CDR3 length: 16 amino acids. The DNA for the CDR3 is TGTGCCAGCAGCCCGGGGACAGGGTTTATGACCGGGGAGCTGTTTTTT. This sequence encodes CASSPGTGFMTGELFF.

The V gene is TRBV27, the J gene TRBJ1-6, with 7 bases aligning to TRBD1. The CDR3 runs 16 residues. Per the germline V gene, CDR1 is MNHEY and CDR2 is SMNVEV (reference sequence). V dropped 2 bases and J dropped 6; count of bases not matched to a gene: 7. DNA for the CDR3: TGTGCCAGCAGTTTAACCGGGGACAGACGTAATTCACCCCTCCACTTT. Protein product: CASSLTGDRRNSPLHF.

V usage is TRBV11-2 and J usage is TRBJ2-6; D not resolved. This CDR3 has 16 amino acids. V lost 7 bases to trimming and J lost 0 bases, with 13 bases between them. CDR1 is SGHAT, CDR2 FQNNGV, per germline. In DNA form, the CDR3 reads TGTGCCAGCACCAAATCGTGGTACTCTGGGGCCAACGTCCTGACTTTC. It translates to CASTKSWYSGANVLTF.

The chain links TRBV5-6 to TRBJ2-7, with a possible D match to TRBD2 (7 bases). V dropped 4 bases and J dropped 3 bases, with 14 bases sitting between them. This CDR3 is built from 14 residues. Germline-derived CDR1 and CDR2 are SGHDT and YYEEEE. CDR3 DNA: TGTGCCAGCAGCAAGGGGGGGGACAACTACGAGCAGTACTTC. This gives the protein CASSKGGDNYEQYF.

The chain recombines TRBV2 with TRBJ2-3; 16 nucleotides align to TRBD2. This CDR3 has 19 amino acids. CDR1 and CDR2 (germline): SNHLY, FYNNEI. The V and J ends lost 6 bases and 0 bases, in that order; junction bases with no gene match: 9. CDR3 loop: CASSRTGTSGRASTDTQYF. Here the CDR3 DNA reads TGTGCCAGCAGCAGGACCGGGACTAGCGGGAGGGCTAGCACAGATACGCAGTATTTT.

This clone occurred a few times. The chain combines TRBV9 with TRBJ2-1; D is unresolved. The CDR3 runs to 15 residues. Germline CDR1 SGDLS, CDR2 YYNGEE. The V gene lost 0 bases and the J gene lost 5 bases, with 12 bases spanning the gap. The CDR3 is CASSVGYGRDNEQFF. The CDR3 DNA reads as TGTGCCAGCAGCGTAGGCTACGGACGAGACAATGAGCAGTTCTTC.

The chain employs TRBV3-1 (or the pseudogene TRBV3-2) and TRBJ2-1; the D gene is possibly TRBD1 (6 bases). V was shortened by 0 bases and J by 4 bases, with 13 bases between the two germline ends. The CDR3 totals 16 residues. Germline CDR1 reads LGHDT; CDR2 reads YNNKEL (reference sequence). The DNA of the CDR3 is TGTGCCAGCAGCCAAGAGGGGGCAGGTACTTACAATGAGCAGTTCTTC. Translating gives CASSQEGAGTYNEQFF.

As DNA, the CDR3 is TGCGCCAGCAGTGCGTGGGAGGGTATATATGGTGGCAATCAGCCCCAGCATTTT. Encoded protein: CASSAWEGIYGGNQPQHF. This chain joins TRBV10-2 and TRBJ1-5, with D unresolved. Trimming left V 4 bases short and J 2 bases short, with 21 bases between. CDR1 and CDR2 (germline): WSHSY, SAAADI. This CDR3 region has 18 residues.

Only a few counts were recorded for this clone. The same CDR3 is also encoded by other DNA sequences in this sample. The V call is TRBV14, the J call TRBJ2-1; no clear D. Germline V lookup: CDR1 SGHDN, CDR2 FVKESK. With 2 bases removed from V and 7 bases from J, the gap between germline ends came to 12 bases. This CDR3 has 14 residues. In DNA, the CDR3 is TGTGCCAGCAGCCAAAGTTATAGAAATAATGAGCAGTTCTTC. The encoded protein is CASSQSYRNNEQFF.

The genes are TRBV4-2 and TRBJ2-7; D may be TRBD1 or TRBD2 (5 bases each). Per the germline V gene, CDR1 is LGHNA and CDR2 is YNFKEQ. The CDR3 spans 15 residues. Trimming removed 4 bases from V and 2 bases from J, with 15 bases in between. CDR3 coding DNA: TGTGCCAGCAGCCCGAGGGCCCCAGGGACCTACGAGCAGTACTTC. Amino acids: CASSPRAPGTYEQYF.